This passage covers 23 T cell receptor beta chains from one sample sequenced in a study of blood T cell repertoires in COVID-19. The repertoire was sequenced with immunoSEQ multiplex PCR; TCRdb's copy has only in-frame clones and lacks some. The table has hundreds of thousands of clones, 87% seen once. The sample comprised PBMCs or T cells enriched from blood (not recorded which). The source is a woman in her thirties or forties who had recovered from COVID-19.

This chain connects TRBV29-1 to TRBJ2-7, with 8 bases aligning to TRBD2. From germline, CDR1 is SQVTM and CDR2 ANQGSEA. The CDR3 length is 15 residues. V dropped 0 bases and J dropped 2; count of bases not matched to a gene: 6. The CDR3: CSVEDPGGSAYEQYF. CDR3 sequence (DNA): TGCAGCGTTGAAGATCCGGGGGGGTCAGCCTACGAGCAGTACTTC.

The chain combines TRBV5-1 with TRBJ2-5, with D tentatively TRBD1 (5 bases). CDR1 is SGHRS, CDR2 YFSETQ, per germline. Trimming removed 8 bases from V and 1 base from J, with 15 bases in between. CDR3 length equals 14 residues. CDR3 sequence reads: CASSPGRVQETQYF. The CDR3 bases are TGCGCCAGTAGCCCTGGCAGGGTCCAAGAGACCCAGTACTTC.

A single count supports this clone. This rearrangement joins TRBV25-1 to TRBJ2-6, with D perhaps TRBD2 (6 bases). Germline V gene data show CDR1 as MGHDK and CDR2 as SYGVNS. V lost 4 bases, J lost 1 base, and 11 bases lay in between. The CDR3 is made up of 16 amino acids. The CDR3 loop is CASSALGRSGANVLTF. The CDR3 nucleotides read TGTGCCAGCAGTGCTCTTGGGAGGTCTGGGGCCAACGTCCTGACTTTC.

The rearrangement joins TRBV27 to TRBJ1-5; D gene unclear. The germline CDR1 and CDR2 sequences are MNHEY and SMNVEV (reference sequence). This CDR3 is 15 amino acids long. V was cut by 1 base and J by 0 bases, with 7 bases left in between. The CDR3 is CASSLYGVSNQPQHF. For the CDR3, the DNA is TGTGCCAGCAGTTTATACGGTGTTAGCAATCAGCCCCAGCATTTT.

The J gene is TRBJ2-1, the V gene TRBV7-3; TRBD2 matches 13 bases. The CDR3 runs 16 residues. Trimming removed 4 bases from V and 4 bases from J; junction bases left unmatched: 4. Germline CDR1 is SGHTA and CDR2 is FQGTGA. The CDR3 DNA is TGTGCCAGCAGCTCCGGGACTAGCGGGATTTACAATGAGCAGTTCTTC. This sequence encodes CASSSGTSGIYNEQFF.

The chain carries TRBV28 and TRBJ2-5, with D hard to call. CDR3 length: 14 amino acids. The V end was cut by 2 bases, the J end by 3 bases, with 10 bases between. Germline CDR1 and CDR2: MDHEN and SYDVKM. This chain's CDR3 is CASSLVAAEETQYF. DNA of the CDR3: TGTGCCAGCAGTTTAGTCGCTGCGGAAGAGACCCAGTACTTC.

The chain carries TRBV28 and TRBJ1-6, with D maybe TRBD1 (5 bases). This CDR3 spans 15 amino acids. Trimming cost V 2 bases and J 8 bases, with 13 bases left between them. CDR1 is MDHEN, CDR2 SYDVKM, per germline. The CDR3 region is CASSLTGPLDSPLHF. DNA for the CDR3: TGTGCCAGCAGTTTAACAGGCCCCTTGGATTCACCCCTCCACTTT.

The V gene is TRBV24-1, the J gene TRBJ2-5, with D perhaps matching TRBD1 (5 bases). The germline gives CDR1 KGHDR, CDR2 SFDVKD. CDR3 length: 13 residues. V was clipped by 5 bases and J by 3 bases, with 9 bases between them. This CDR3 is CATSVGREETQYF. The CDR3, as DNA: TGTGCCACCAGTGTTGGCAGGGAAGAGACCCAGTACTTC.

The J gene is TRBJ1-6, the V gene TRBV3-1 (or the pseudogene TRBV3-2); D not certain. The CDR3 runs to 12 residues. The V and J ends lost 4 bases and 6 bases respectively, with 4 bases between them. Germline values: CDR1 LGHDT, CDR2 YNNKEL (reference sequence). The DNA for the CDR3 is TGTGCCAGCAGCCGTCTTAATTCACCCCTCCACTTT. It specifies CASSRLNSPLHF.

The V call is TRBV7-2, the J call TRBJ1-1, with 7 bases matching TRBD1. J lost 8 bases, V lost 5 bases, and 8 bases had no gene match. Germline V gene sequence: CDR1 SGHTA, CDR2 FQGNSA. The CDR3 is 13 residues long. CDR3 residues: CASSLNRGPEAFF. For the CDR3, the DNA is TGTGCCAGCAGCCTGAACAGGGGACCGGAAGCTTTCTTT.

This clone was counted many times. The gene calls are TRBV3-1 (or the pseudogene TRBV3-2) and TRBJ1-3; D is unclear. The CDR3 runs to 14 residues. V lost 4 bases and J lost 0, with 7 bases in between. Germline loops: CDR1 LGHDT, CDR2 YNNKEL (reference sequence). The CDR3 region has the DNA TGTGCCAGCAGCCTTGCCAGCTCTGGAAACACCATATATTTT. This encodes CASSLASSGNTIYF.

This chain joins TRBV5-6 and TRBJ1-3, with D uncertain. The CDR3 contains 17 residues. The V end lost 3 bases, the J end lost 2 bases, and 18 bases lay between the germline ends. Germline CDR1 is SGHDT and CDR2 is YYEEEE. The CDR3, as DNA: TGTGCCAGCAGCTCAACCTCCTACTTGGGCCCTGGAAACACCATATATTTT. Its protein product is CASSSTSYLGPGNTIYF. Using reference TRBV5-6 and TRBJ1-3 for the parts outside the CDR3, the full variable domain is DAGVTQSPTHLIKTRGQQVTLRCSPKSGHDTVSWYQQALGQGPQFIFQYYEEEERQRGNFPDRFSGHQFPNYSSELNVNALLLGDSALYLCASSSTSYLGPGNTIYFGEGSWLTVV.

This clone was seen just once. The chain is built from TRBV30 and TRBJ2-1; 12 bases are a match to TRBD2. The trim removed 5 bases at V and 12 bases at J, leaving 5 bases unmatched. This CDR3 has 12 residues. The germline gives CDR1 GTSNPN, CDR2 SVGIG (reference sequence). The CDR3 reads CAWDTSGRLQFF. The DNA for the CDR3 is TGTGCCTGGGATACTAGCGGGAGGTTGCAGTTCTTC.

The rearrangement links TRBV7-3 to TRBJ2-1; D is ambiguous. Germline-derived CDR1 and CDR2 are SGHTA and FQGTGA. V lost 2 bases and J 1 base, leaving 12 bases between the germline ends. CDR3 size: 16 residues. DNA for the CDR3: TGTGCCAGCAGCTTAGGCAGTAGCTCATCCTACAATGAGCAGTTCTTC. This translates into CASSLGSSSSYNEQFF.

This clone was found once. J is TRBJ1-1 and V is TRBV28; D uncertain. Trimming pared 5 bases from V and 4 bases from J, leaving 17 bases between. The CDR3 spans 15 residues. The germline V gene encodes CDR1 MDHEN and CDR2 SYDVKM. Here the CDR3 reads CASSPPPRGSTEAFF. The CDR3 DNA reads TGTGCCAGCAGTCCGCCCCCTAGAGGTTCCACTGAAGCTTTCTTT. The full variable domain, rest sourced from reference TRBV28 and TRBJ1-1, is DVKVTQSSRYLVKRTGEKVFLECVQDMDHENMFWYRQDPGLGLRLIYFSYDVKMKEKGDIPEGYSVSREKKERFSLILESASTNQTSMYLCASSPPPRGSTEAFFGQGTRLTVV.

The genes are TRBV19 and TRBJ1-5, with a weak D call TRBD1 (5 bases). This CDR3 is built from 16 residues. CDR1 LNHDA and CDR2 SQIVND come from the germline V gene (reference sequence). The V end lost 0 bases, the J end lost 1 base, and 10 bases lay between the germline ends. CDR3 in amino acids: CASSIDWRGSNQPQHF. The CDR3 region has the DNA TGTGCCAGTAGTATAGATTGGAGGGGAAGCAATCAGCCCCAGCATTTT.

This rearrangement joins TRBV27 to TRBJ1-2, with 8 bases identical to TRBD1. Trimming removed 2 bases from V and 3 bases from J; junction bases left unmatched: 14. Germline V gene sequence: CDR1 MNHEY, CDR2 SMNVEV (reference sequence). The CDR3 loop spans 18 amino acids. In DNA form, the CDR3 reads TGTGCCAGCAGTTTACCGGACAGGGAGTATAAAGTTGACTATGGCTACACCTTC. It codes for CASSLPDREYKVDYGYTF.

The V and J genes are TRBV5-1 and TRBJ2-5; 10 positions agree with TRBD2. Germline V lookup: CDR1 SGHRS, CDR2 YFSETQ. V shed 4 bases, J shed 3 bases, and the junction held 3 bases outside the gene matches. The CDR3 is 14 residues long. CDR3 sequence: CASSPSGSKETQYF. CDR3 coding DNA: TGCGCCAGCAGCCCTAGCGGGAGTAAAGAGACCCAGTACTTC.

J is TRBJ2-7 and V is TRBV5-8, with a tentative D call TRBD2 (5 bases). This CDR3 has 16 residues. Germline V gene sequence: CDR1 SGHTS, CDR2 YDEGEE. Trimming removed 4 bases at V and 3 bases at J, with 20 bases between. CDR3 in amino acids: CASSPYGADAYYEQYF. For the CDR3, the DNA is TGTGCCAGCAGCCCCTATGGAGCGGATGCCTACTACGAGCAGTACTTC.

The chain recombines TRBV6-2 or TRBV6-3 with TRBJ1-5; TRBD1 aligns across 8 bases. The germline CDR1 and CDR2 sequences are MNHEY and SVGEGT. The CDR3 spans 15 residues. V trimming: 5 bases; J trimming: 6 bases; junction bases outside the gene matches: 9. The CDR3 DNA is TGTGCCAGCAGTCAGGCCAGGGGGCGCGTTCAGCCCCAGCATTTT. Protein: CASSQARGRVQPQHF.

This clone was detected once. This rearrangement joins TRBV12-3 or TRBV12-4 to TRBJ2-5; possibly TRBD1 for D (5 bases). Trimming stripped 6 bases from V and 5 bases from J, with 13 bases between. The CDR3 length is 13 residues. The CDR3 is CASRGPGPETQYF. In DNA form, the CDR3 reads TGTGCCAGCAGGGGTCCAGGGCCTGAGACCCAGTACTTC.

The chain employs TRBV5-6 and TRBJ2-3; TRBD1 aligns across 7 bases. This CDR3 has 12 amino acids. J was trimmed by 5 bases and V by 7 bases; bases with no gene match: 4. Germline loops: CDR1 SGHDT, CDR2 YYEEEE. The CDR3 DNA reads TGTGCCAGCGGATACAGGGGAGATACGCAGTATTTT. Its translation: CASGYRGDTQYF. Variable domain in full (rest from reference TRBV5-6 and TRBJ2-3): DAGVTQSPTHLIKTRGQQVTLRCSPKSGHDTVSWYQQALGQGPQFIFQYYEEEERQRGNFPDRFSGHQFPNYSSELNVNALLLGDSALYLCASGYRGDTQYFGPGTRLTVL.

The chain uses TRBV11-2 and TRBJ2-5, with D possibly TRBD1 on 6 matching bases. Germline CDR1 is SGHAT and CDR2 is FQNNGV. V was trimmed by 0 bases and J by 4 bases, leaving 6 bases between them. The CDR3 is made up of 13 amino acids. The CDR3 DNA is TGTGCCAGCAGCTTAGAAGGGGGAGAGACCCAGTACTTC. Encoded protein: CASSLEGGETQYF.